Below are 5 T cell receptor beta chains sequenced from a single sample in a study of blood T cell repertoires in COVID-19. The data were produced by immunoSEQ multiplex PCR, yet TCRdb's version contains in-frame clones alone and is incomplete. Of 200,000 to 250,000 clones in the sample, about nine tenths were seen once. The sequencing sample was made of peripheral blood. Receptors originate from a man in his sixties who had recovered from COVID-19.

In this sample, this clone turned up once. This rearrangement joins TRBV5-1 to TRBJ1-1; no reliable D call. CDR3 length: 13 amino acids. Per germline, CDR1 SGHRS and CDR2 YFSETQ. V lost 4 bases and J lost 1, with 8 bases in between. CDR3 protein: CASSPRGNTEAFF. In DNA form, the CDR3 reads TGCGCCAGCAGCCCGCGAGGGAACACTGAAGCTTTCTTT.

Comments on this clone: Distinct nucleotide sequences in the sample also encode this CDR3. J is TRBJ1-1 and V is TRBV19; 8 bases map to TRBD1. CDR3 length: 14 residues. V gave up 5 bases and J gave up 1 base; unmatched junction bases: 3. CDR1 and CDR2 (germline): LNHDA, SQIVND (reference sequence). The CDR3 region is CASSPQGGNTEAFF. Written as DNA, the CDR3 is TGTGCCAGTAGTCCACAGGGGGGGAACACTGAAGCTTTCTTT.

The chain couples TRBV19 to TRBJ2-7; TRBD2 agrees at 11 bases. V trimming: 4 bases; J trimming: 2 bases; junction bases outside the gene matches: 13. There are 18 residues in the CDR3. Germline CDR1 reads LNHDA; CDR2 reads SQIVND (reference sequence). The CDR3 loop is CASSNSQWLLAGAYEQYF. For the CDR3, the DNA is TGTGCCAGTAGTAACTCTCAGTGGTTACTAGCGGGAGCCTACGAGCAGTACTTC.

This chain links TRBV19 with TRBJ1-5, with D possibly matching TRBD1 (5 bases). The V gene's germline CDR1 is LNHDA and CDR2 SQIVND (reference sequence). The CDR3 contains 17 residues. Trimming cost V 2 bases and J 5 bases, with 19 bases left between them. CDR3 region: CASSIMRVIGGDQPQHF. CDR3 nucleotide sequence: TGTGCCAGTAGTATAATGAGGGTAATCGGGGGGGATCAGCCCCAGCATTTT.

DNA of the CDR3: TGTGCCAGCACCTCCCGGCAGGTCCCGGGGAAGCAGTACTTC. Its translation: CASTSRQVPGKQYF. The genes are TRBV12-1 and TRBJ2-7; the table assigns TRBD2, which was not confirmed against the DNA. TRBV12-1 is marked as a pseudogene. The CDR3 extends over 14 amino acids.